The subject of this entry is one TCR beta chain. The junction and the germline gene differ at one end; a read error may be behind it. Researchers ran the PCR with 60 Vbeta and 13 Jbeta primers. Data came from immunoSEQ multiplex PCR; TCRdb stores just in-frame clones and leaves some out. The listing contains about 130,000 clones. This entry belongs to a study of cytomegalovirus exposure and HLA in healthy donors. Germline CDR1 reads SSHAT; CDR2 reads FNYEAQ (reference sequence). This CDR3 is 14 amino acids long. The chain is built from TRBV7-7 and TRBJ2-5; 7 nucleotides line up with TRBD1. The tail of the sequence fits TRBJ2-7 better, so the J call may be wrong. The sample was PBMCs. This TCR derives from a man between 18 and 35 years old in good health and CMV-seronegative. The DNA of the CDR3 is TGTGCTAGCAGCTTAGGGGCAGGGGGCTACGAGCAGTACTTC. Its protein product is CASSLGAGGYEQYF.